The clone carrying this T cell receptor (beta chain) has ten or more counts. Antigen: not known. Indicated time point: patch test 2, 6 weeks after DPC sensitization. Treatment in this sample: therapeutic diphenylcyclopropenone sensitization with weekly scalp DPC. The CDR3 spans 14 residues. V lost 3 bases and J lost 2, with 11 bases in between. In germline, CDR1 is ENHRY, CDR2 SYGVKD. The data stem from a study of human T cells and chemical hapten exposure. Findings and caveats of the study: No shift was seen in TCRs above 1 in 1000 frequency with DPC sensitization.

TCRdb reanalysed the RACE reads using MiXCR and keeps one entry per CDR3 protein. Of about 350,000 distinct CDR3 sequences in the sample, roughly 6% were seen once. This TCR derives from a woman in her late teens or twenties with alopecia areata. Some clones in this sample may be carry-over from other donors' samples. Sequences were derived from whole blood, sampled in connection with sensitization to the hapten diphenylcyclopropenone (DPC). The rearrangement joins TRBV10-3 to TRBJ2-7; the D gene is possibly TRBD1 (6 bases). For the CDR3, the DNA is TGTGCCATCAGTGAACGGGACACCCCCTACGAGCAGTACTTC. It translates to CAISERDTPYEQYF.